These 31 T cell receptor beta chains originate from one sample sequenced in a study of T cells in localized non-small cell lung cancer. Libraries were prepared by immunoSEQ multiplex PCR; TCRdb keeps only in-frame clonotypes and omits some of them. Among some 15,000 clones listed, approximately 89% were seen once. The material sequenced was peripheral blood, taken before any cancer treatment. These receptor sequences come from a woman aged 35 to 70 with stage I lung adenocarcinoma.

The V and J genes are TRBV5-8 and TRBJ1-3; 7 positions agree with TRBD1. CDR3 length: 15 residues. J gave up 4 bases and V 4 bases, and 8 bases lay outside the gene matches. Per the germline V gene, CDR1 is SGHTS and CDR2 is YDEGEE. The CDR3 sequence: CASSRDSLLGNTIYF. The CDR3 nucleotides read TGTGCCAGCAGCCGGGACAGCCTCTTAGGAAACACCATATATTTT.

The chain uses TRBV5-1 and TRBJ2-7, with 10 positions matching TRBD1. V trimming: 0 bases; J trimming: 2 bases; junction bases outside the gene matches: 5. Germline V gene data show CDR1 as SGHRS and CDR2 as YFSETQ. This CDR3 contains 16 residues. This CDR3 is CASSLAQDRGAYEQYF. CDR3 coding DNA: TGCGCCAGCAGCTTGGCGCAGGACAGGGGGGCCTACGAGCAGTACTTC.

The chain combines TRBV7-2 with TRBJ2-2; 9 positions agree with TRBD1. The CDR3 is made up of 17 amino acids. Germline CDR1 is SGHTA and CDR2 is FQGNSA. V was pared by 1 base and J by 1 base, with 4 bases of the junction left unmatched. In nucleotides, the CDR3 is TGTGCCAGCAGCTTAGACTACAGGGGGCTGAACACCGGGGAGCTGTTTTTT. Encoded protein: CASSLDYRGLNTGELFF.

The V gene is TRBV30, the J gene TRBJ1-1; D may be TRBD1 (5 bases). CDR3 size: 13 residues. CDR1 is GTSNPN, CDR2 SVGIG, per germline (reference sequence). Trimming pared 4 bases from V and 1 base from J, leaving 10 bases between. The CDR3 spells CAWKVGGNTEAFF. CDR3 sequence (DNA): TGTGCCTGGAAAGTTGGGGGGAACACTGAAGCTTTCTTT. Using reference TRBV30 and TRBJ1-1 for the parts outside the CDR3, the full variable domain is SQTIHQWPATLVQPVGSPLSLECTVEGTSNPNLYWYRQAAGRGLQLLFYSVGIGQISSEVPQNLSASRPQDRQFILSSKKLLLSDSGFYLCAWKVGGNTEAFFGQGTRLTVV.

V usage is TRBV7-9 and J usage is TRBJ1-5, with no clear D. Trimming pared 1 base from V and 1 base from J, leaving 5 bases between. Germline V lookup: CDR1 SEHNR, CDR2 FQNEAQ (reference sequence). There are 14 residues in the CDR3. The CDR3 spells CASSLDASNQPQHF. The CDR3, as DNA: TGTGCCAGCAGCTTAGATGCGAGCAATCAGCCCCAGCATTTT.

The chain recombines TRBV7-2 with TRBJ2-1; the D call may be TRBD1 or TRBD2 (5 bases each). This CDR3 is 13 amino acids long. Trimming stripped 5 bases from V and 6 bases from J, with 11 bases between. Per germline, CDR1 SGHTA and CDR2 FQGNSA. CDR3 sequence: CASSQAGGNEQFF. The CDR3 nucleotides read TGTGCCAGCAGCCAAGCTGGGGGCAATGAGCAGTTCTTC.

The J gene is TRBJ2-3, the V gene TRBV4-1; 8 bases match TRBD1. With 9 bases clipped from V and 2 bases from J, the junction kept 7 bases outside the gene matches. CDR1 is MGHRA and CDR2 is YSYEKL in the germline V gene. This CDR3 is built from 14 residues. The CDR3 loop reads CASRMDRATDTQYF. CDR3 nucleotides: TGCGCCAGTCGGATGGACAGGGCCACAGATACGCAGTATTTT.

This chain connects TRBV18 to TRBJ2-1; the match to TRBD1 covers 8 bases. With 2 bases clipped from V and 1 base from J, the junction kept 1 base outside the gene matches. The germline gives CDR1 KGHSH, CDR2 LQKENI. CDR3 length equals 15 residues. The CDR3 region is CASSPGQGSYNEQFF. CDR3 coding DNA: TGTGCCAGCTCACCAGGACAGGGTTCCTACAATGAGCAGTTCTTC.

V is TRBV9 and J is TRBJ2-2; D not certain. Trimming removed 2 bases from V and 8 bases from J, with 10 bases in between. The germline V gene has CDR1 SGDLS and CDR2 YYNGEE. The CDR3 is 13 residues long. This chain's CDR3 is CASSVTDWGELFF. The CDR3 DNA follows: TGTGCCAGCAGCGTGACCGATTGGGGGGAGCTGTTTTTT.

Only a few counts were recorded for this clone. CDR3 DNA: TGTGCCAGCAGTGGGGACAGGGGGAGGAGTGAAAAACTGTTTTTT. Its translation: CASSGDRGRSEKLFF. The rearrangement links TRBV25-1 to TRBJ1-4; 11 bases are a match to TRBD1. The CDR3 sequence is 15 residues long. The ends lost 4 bases at V and 7 bases at J; junction bases unmatched: 5. Germline CDR1 and CDR2: MGHDK and SYGVNS.

This clone is medium-sized in the sample. The chain links TRBV5-8 to TRBJ2-7; a possible D gene is TRBD2 (7 bases). V was trimmed by 0 bases and J by 4 bases, leaving 14 bases between them. This CDR3 spans 15 amino acids. Germline CDR1 and CDR2: SGHTS and YDEGEE. The CDR3 bases are TGTGCCAGCAGCTTGGCCCGGGGGGCATCATACGAGCAGTACTTC. Translating it yields CASSLARGASYEQYF.

The chain recombines TRBV15 with TRBJ2-7; the match to TRBD2 covers 8 bases. The germline V gene encodes CDR1 LNHNV and CDR2 YYDKDF (reference sequence). The J segment lost 0 bases and the V segment lost 0 bases, leaving 10 bases of the junction unmatched. The CDR3 has 18 amino acids. The CDR3 here is CATSRDLASGSTSYEQYF. For the CDR3, the DNA is TGTGCCACCAGCAGAGATTTGGCTAGCGGGTCCACCTCCTACGAGCAGTACTTC.

In this sample, this clone turned up once. The chain joins TRBV4-1 to TRBJ1-1; D remains unclear. V lost 0 bases and J lost 2, with 28 bases in between. CDR1 and CDR2 (germline): MGHRA, YSYEKL. CDR3 length equals 21 residues. The CDR3 sequence is CASSQDPRLSVAGIVNTEAFF. CDR3 DNA: TGCGCCAGCAGCCAAGATCCGCGGCTGTCGGTTGCGGGAATCGTAAACACTGAAGCTTTCTTT.

V usage is TRBV9 and J usage is TRBJ2-3; 7 bases are a match to TRBD1. Germline V CDR1 and CDR2: SGDLS, YYNGEE. Trimming removed 3 bases from V and 8 bases from J; junction bases left unmatched: 15. This CDR3 region has 16 residues. CDR3 sequence reads: CASSGRETGSPFTQYF. DNA for the CDR3: TGTGCCAGCAGCGGCCGCGAGACAGGGAGTCCTTTTACGCAGTATTTT.

V gene TRBV18 combines with J gene TRBJ1-2; D may be TRBD1 (6 bases). Germline-derived CDR1 and CDR2 are KGHSH and LQKENI. The CDR3 contains 14 residues. With 0 bases removed from V and 6 bases from J, the gap between germline ends came to 11 bases. CDR3 nucleotides: TGTGCCAGCTCACCACCGACAGGTGGGAATGGCTACACCTTC. It specifies CASSPPTGGNGYTF.

The chain combines TRBV9 with TRBJ2-1; 12 nucleotides align to TRBD2. The V gene's germline CDR1 is SGDLS and CDR2 YYNGEE. J was trimmed by 4 bases and V by 4 bases; bases with no gene match: 12. This CDR3 has 18 residues. This chain's CDR3 is CASSQRTSGVGVYNEQFF. The CDR3 bases are TGTGCCAGCAGCCAAAGGACTAGCGGGGTAGGAGTTTACAATGAGCAGTTCTTC.

Comment on this clone: An end of the junction differs from the germline gene, which may be a read error. V is TRBV7-7 and J is TRBJ2-1, with 16 bases that match TRBD2. This CDR3 has 14 amino acids. The germline CDR1 and CDR2 sequences are SSHAT and FNYEAQ (reference sequence). For the CDR3, the DNA is TGTGCTAGCAGCTGGGGACTAGCGGGGGGGGAGCAGTTCTTC. Translating gives CASSWGLAGGEQFF.

This chain connects TRBV5-6 to TRBJ1-2; D is possibly TRBD1 (6 bases). The CDR3 is 17 residues long. V was cut by 2 bases and J by 3 bases, with 20 bases left in between. The germline V gene has CDR1 SGHDT and CDR2 YYEEEE. In DNA, the CDR3 is TGTGCCAGCAGCTTTACCCGGCGGGGGCCCCGGGACTATGGCTACACCTTC. This translates into CASSFTRRGPRDYGYTF.

This rearrangement joins TRBV7-8 to TRBJ2-5, with TRBD2 matching 8 bases. J was trimmed by 1 base and V by 2 bases; bases with no gene match: 3. The CDR3 covers 15 residues. Germline loops: CDR1 SGHVS, CDR2 FQNEAQ. CDR3 in amino acids: CASSLMAGGQETQYF. The CDR3 DNA reads as TGTGCCAGCAGCTTAATGGCGGGGGGCCAAGAGACCCAGTACTTC.

This clone was recorded only once. The chain uses TRBV7-2 and TRBJ2-7; D may correspond to TRBD1 or TRBD2 (5 bases each). There are 14 residues in the CDR3. V was trimmed by 6 bases and J by 7 bases, leaving 19 bases between them. Germline CDR1 is SGHTA and CDR2 is FQGNSA. CDR3 in DNA: TGTGCCAGCAGAAGGGACGGAGCTACGTGGGAGCAGTACTTC. This sequence encodes CASRRDGATWEQYF.

The chain recombines TRBV14 with TRBJ1-2; D perhaps matches TRBD1 (5 bases). Germline lookup yields CDR1 SGHDN and CDR2 FVKESK. Trimming stripped 1 base from V and 8 bases from J, with 23 bases between. The CDR3 sequence is 17 residues long. The CDR3 DNA follows: TGTGCCAGCAGCCAAGTGAAGTTTCAGGGTCTGGATCGGGGCTACACCTTC. Encoded protein: CASSQVKFQGLDRGYTF.

This chain links TRBV7-9 with TRBJ1-2; D unresolved. Trimming pared 2 bases from V and 4 bases from J, leaving 8 bases between. Germline loops: CDR1 SEHNR, CDR2 FQNEAQ (reference sequence). The CDR3 consists of 13 residues. The CDR3 DNA is TGTGCCAGCAGCTTAATGTCTAGCTATGGCTACACCTTC. Amino acid sequence: CASSLMSSYGYTF.

This chain joins TRBV2 and TRBJ2-5; 7 nucleotides match TRBD1. V lost 6 bases to trimming and J lost 5 bases; unmatched junction nucleotides: 6. This CDR3 has 13 residues. Germline loops: CDR1 SNHLY, CDR2 FYNNEI. The CDR3 coding sequence is TGTGCCAGCAGCGTCAGGGGGTCGGAGACCCAGTACTTC. Amino acid sequence: CASSVRGSETQYF.

About this clone itself: A read error may account for a junction end that differs from germline. This chain joins TRBV15 and TRBJ1-1; weak D call: TRBD1 (5 bases). Germline values: CDR1 LNHNV, CDR2 YYDKDF (reference sequence). This CDR3 comprises 15 residues. CDR3 loop: CATSGDRGLNTEAFF. CDR3 coding DNA: TGTGCCACCAGCGGAGACAGAGGACTGAACACTGAAGCTTTCTTT.

This chain connects TRBV28 to TRBJ2-7; D unclear. V was shortened by 4 bases and J by 0 bases, with 4 bases between the two germline ends. CDR1 and CDR2 from the germline V gene are MDHEN and SYDVKM. The CDR3 spans 12 residues. The CDR3 here is CASSWYSYEQYF. The DNA of the CDR3 is TGTGCCAGCAGTTGGTACTCCTACGAGCAGTACTTC.

V and J are TRBV15 and TRBJ1-6; possible D gene TRBD1, 5 bases. The CDR3 length is 16 residues. Germline V gene lookup returns CDR1 LNHNV and CDR2 YYDKDF (reference sequence). The V end was cut by 2 bases, the J end by 7 bases, with 15 bases between. Written as DNA, the CDR3 is TGTGCCACCAGCAGACTCCGGGACCGACACAATTCACCCCTCCACTTT. This gives the protein CATSRLRDRHNSPLHF.

The chain uses TRBV7-3 and TRBJ2-1; D is unresolved. The CDR3 runs 11 residues. V lost 2 bases, J lost 9 bases, and 5 bases lay in between. In germline, CDR1 is SGHTA, CDR2 FQGTGA. CDR3 sequence (DNA): TGTGCCAGCAGCTTAGGGTTTGAGCAGTTCTTC. Translated: CASSLGFEQFF.

V is TRBV14 and J is TRBJ1-6; D call uncertain. Trimming pared 4 bases from V and 0 bases from J, leaving 13 bases between. CDR3 length: 17 residues. Germline V gene data show CDR1 as SGHDN and CDR2 as FVKESK. CDR3 region: CASSPPGLSSYNSPLHF. The CDR3 region has the DNA TGTGCCAGCAGCCCCCCCGGGTTGAGCTCCTATAATTCACCCCTCCACTTT.

The chain links TRBV9 to TRBJ2-2; D is uncertain. Germline V lookup: CDR1 SGDLS, CDR2 YYNGEE. The V and J ends lost 6 bases and 2 bases respectively, with 14 bases between them. CDR3 size: 15 residues. The CDR3 nucleotides are TGTGCCAGCACGCTCGTTTGGGATAACACCGGGGAGCTGTTTTTT. Translating it yields CASTLVWDNTGELFF.

The rearrangement uses TRBV28 and TRBJ1-1; perhaps TRBD1 as D (5 bases). V was cut by 2 bases and J by 1 base, with 11 bases left in between. The CDR3 loop spans 15 amino acids. CDR1 is MDHEN and CDR2 is SYDVKM in the germline V gene. Here the CDR3 reads CASSLGGMRNTEAFF. CDR3 in DNA: TGTGCCAGCAGTTTAGGGGGGATGCGGAACACTGAAGCTTTCTTT.

This clone has a single count. The CDR3 loop is CASSPGEKNIQYF. The CDR3 bases are TGTGCCAGCTCACCAGGGGAGAAAAACATTCAGTACTTC. V and J are TRBV18 and TRBJ2-4, with D possibly being TRBD2 (5 bases). Germline-derived CDR1 and CDR2 are KGHSH and LQKENI. CDR3 size: 13 residues. V lost 2 bases and J lost 4, with 6 bases in between.